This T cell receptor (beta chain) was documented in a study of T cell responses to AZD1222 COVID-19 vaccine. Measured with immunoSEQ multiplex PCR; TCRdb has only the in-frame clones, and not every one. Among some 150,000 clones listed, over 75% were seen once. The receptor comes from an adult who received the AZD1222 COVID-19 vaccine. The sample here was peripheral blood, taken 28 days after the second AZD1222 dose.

The CDR3: CASSPGTATNEKLFF. CDR3 bases: TGTGCCAGCAGCCCCGGGACAGCAACTAATGAAAAACTGTTTTTT. This sequence joins TRBV13 and TRBJ1-4, with 7 bases identical to TRBD1. The CDR3 consists of 15 residues. The V segment lost 5 bases and the J segment 0 bases; nucleotides outside the gene matches: 3. Germline V gene lookup returns CDR1 PRHDT and CDR2 FYEKMQ (reference sequence). Combining the CDR3 with reference TRBV13 and TRBJ1-4 gives the whole variable domain AAGVIQSPRHLIKEKRETATLKCYPIPRHDTVYWYQQGPGQDPQFLISFYEKMQSDKGSIPDRFSAQQFSDYHSELNMSSLELGDSALYFCASSPGTATNEKLFFGSGTQLSVL.